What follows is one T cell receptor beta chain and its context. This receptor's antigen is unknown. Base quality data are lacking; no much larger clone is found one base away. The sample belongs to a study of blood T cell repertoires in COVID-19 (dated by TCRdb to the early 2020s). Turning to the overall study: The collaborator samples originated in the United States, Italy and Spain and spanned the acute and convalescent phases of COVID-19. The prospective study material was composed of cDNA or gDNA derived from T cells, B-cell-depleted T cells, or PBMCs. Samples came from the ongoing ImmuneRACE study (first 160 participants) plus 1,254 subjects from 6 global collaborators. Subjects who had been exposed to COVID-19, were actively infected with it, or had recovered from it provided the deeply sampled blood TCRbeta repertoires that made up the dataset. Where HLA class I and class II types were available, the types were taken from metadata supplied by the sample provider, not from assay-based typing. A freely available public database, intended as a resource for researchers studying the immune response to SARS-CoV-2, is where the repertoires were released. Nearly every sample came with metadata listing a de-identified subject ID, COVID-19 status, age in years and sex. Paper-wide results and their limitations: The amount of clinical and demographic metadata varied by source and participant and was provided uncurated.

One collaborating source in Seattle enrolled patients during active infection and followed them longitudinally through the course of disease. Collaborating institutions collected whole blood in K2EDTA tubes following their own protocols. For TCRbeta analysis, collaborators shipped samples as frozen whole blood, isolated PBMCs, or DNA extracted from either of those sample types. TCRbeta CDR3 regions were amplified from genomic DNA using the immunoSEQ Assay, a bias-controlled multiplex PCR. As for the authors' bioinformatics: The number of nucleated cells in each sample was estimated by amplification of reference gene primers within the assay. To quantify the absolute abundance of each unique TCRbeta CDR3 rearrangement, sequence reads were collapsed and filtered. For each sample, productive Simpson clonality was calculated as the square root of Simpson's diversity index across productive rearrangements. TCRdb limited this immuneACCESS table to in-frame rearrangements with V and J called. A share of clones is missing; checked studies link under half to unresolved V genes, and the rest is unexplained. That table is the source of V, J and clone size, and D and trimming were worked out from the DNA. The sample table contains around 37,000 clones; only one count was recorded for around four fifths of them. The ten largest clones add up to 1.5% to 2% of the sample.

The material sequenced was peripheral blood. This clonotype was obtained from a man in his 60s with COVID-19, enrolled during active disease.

Here is the DNA: TGTGCCATCAGTGACTCCCCCGGGACAGGGGGCAAAGGAGCCAAAAACATTCAGTACTTC. Translated, it reads CAISDSPGTGGKGAKNIQYF. This chain joins TRBV10-3 to TRBJ2-4; 12 bases in the middle match TRBD1. The germline V gene encodes CDR1 ENHRY and CDR2 SYGVKD. Spanning cysteine to phenylalanine, the CDR3 consists of 20 amino acids. Just CDR3 DNA is preserved here, 60 bases in frame from base 1. V loses 3 bases at its end and J loses 0 bases; junction bases beyond the gene matches: 12.